This TCR beta chain was observed in a study of T cells after yellow fever vaccination. TCRdb ran MiXCR on the 5' RACE reads and lists one entry per CDR3 protein. The sample contains approximately 61,000 distinct CDR3 sequences, approximately 7% of which appear only once. This CDR3 contains 18 residues. The germline V gene encodes CDR1 SGDLS and CDR2 YYNGEE. Deletions cut 2 bases from V and 0 bases from J, with 18 bases between. A few counts support this clonotype. The clonotype originates from a man aged 18 to 30 who received the YFV17D yellow fever vaccine. This specimen was CD8+ T cells sorted from PBMCs, taken on the day of the first yellow fever vaccination. V usage is TRBV9 and J usage is TRBJ2-1, with D perhaps TRBD2 (7 bases). CDR3 in amino acids: CASSVRSGGPFSYNEQFF. Written as DNA, the CDR3 is TGTGCCAGCAGCGTTCGATCGGGGGGCCCTTTCTCCTACAATGAGCAGTTCTTC. Together with reference TRBV9 and TRBJ2-1, the CDR3 gives the full variable domain: DSGVTQTPKHLITATGQRVTLRCSPRSGDLSVYWYQQSLDQGLQFLIQYYNGEERAKGNILERFSAQQFPDLHSELNLSSLELGDSALYFCASSVRSGGPFSYNEQFFGPGTRLTVL.